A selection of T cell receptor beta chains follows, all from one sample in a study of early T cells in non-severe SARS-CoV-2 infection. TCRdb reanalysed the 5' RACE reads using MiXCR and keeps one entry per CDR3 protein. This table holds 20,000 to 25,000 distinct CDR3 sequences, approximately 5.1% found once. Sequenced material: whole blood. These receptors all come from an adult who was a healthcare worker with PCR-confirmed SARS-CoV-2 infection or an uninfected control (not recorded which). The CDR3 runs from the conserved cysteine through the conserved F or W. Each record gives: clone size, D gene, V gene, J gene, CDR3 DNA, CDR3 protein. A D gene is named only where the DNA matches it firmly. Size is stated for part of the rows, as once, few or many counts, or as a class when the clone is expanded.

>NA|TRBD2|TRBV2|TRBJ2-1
TGTGCCAGCAGTGAAGAAAGCCCGGCTAGCGGGGGATACTACAATGAGCAGTTCTTC
CASSEESPASGGYYNEQFF
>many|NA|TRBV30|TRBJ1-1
TGTGCCTTTGACAGAAGGAACACTGAAGCTTTCTTT
CAFDRRNTEAFF
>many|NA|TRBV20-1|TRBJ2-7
TGCAGCTTCCGGGACCAAGCCTACGAGCAGTACTTC
CSFRDQAYEQYF
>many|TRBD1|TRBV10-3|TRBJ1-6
TGTGCCATCAGTGAGGACAGGGGCGATAATTCACCCCTCCACTTT
CAISEDRGDNSPLHF
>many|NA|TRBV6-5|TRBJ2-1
TGTGCCAGCAGTTACGTCTCCTACAATGAGCAGTTCTTC
CASSYVSYNEQFF
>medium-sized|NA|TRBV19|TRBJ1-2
TGTGCCAGTACTTACACAGGGACTTATGGCTACACCTTC
CASTYTGTYGYTF
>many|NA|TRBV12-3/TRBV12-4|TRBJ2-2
TGTGCCAGCAGTTTACTGGCAGGCAACACCGGGGAGCTGTTTTTT
CASSLLAGNTGELFF
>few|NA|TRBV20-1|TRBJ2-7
TGCAGTGCTAGAGGAGGGGCAGGGTGGACCTACGAGCAGTACTTC
CSARGGAGWTYEQYF
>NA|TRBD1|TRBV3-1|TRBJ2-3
TGTGCCAGCAGCCCAGGACAGGGGACAGATACGCAGTATTTT
CASSPGQGTDTQYF
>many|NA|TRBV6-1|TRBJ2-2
TGTGCCAGCAGGCGTCTTTACCCCGGGGACACCGGGGAGCTGTTTTTT
CASRRLYPGDTGELFF
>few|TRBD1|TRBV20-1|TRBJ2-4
TGCAGTGCTAGAGGTTACTCCGACAGGGGAGCCAAAAACATTCAGTACTTC
CSARGYSDRGAKNIQYF
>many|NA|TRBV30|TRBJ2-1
TGTGCCTGGAGTGGACCCGTTGGGCAGTTCTTC
CAWSGPVGQFF